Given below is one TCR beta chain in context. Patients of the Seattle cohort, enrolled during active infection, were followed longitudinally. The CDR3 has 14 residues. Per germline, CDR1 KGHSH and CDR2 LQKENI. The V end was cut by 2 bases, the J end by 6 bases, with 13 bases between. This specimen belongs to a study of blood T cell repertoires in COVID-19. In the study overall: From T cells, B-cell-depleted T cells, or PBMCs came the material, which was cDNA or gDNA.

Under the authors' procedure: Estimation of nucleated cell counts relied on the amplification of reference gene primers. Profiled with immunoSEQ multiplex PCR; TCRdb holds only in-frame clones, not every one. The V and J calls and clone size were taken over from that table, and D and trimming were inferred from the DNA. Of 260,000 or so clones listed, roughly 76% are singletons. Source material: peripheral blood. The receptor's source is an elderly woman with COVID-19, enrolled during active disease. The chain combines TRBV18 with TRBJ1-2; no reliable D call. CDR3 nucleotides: TGTGCCAGCTCACCATCCCAGGCGCTTGATGGCTACACCTTC. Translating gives CASSPSQALDGYTF.